Listed here is a single T cell receptor beta chain. Per germline, CDR1 SGHNT and CDR2 YENEEA. CDR3 length: 16 amino acids. Trimming cost V 5 bases and J 0 bases; bases outside gene matches: 9. The data derive from a study of cytomegalovirus exposure and HLA in healthy donors. This PCR relied on a set of 60 Vbeta primers and 13 Jbeta primers. Sequencing used immunoSEQ multiplex PCR; TCRdb keeps in-frame clones, though not all of them. The data show about 67,000 clones, with approximately 75% seen just once and about 8.2% held by the top ten. The TCR was taken from a man aged 55-75 years in good health and CMV-seropositive. The sequenced sample consisted of PBMCs. This rearrangement joins TRBV11-3 to TRBJ1-1, with 7 positions matching TRBD1. CDR3 sequence (DNA): TGTGCCAGCAGCCCACGACAGGGCGGGATGAACACTGAAGCTTTCTTT. Protein: CASSPRQGGMNTEAFF.